This T cell receptor beta chain came from a study of T cells after yellow fever vaccination. TCRdb re-analysed the 5' RACE reads in MiXCR, keeping a single row per CDR3 protein. The sample lists about 210,000 distinct CDR3 sequences; 2.5% to 3.5% were seen once. At least ten counts were recorded for this clonotype. V shed 0 bases and J shed 3 bases, with 11 bases lying between them. In germline, CDR1 is SGHKS, CDR2 YYEKEE (reference sequence). The CDR3 runs 15 residues. Material: CD4+ T cells sorted from PBMCs, obtained 10 days after the yellow fever booster vaccination. The sequence was collected from a man between 18 and 35 years old who received the YFV17D yellow fever vaccine. The genes are TRBV5-5 and TRBJ2-3; tentative D call: TRBD1 (6 bases). The CDR3 DNA is TGTGCCAGCAGCTTGGGGCCGGACAGAACAGATACGCAGTATTTT. Amino acids: CASSLGPDRTDTQYF. Full variable domain (missing parts from reference TRBV5-5 and TRBJ2-3): DAGVTQSPTHLIKTRGQQVTLRCSPISGHKSVSWYQQVLGQGPQFIFQYYEKEERGRGNFPDRFSARQFPNYSSELNVNALLLGDSALYLCASSLGPDRTDTQYFGPGTRLTVL.